A selection of T cell receptor beta chains follows, all from one sample in a study of blood T cell repertoires in COVID-19. Measured with immunoSEQ multiplex PCR; TCRdb has only the in-frame clones, and not every one. The table has about 300,000 clones, roughly 87% seen once. Sequencing was carried out using peripheral blood. These receptors were obtained from a young man with active or convalescent COVID-19. The CDR3 runs from the conserved cysteine through the conserved F or W. Each record gives: J gene, D gene, V gene, clone size, CDR3 protein, CDR3 DNA. D genes are given only for firm matches. Size is stated for part of the rows, as once, few or many counts, or as a class when the clone is expanded.

J gene: TRBJ1-4
D gene: NA
V gene: TRBV5-6
clone size: NA
CDR3 protein: CASSLRRANEKLFF
CDR3 DNA: TGTGCCAGCAGCTTAAGGAGGGCGAATGAAAAACTGTTTTTT

J gene: TRBJ1-1
D gene: TRBD1
V gene: TRBV6-2/TRBV6-3
clone size: NA
CDR3 protein: CASSPTGITEAFF
CDR3 DNA: TGTGCCAGCAGTCCGACAGGGATAACTGAAGCTTTCTTT

J gene: TRBJ1-5
D gene: NA
V gene: TRBV27
clone size: few
CDR3 protein: CATTGHLPNQPQHF
CDR3 DNA: TGTGCCACCACGGGACATTTGCCGAATCAGCCCCAGCATTTT

J gene: TRBJ2-7
D gene: NA
V gene: TRBV14
clone size: NA
CDR3 protein: CASSQDSGIGEQYF
CDR3 DNA: TGTGCCAGCAGCCAAGATAGCGGTATAGGCGAGCAGTACTTC

J gene: TRBJ2-7
D gene: NA
V gene: TRBV6-5
clone size: NA
CDR3 protein: CASRHQGYEQYF
CDR3 DNA: TGTGCCAGCAGGCACCAGGGTTACGAGCAGTACTTC

J gene: TRBJ2-1
D gene: TRBD1
V gene: TRBV19
clone size: NA
CDR3 protein: CASSNPGQGVDEQFF
CDR3 DNA: TGTGCCAGTAGTAACCCGGGACAGGGGGTGGATGAGCAGTTCTTC

J gene: TRBJ2-3
D gene: TRBD2
V gene: TRBV10-1
clone size: NA
CDR3 protein: CASRAGTSRADTQYF
CDR3 DNA: TGCGCCAGCAGGGCCGGGACTAGCAGGGCAGATACGCAGTATTTT

J gene: TRBJ1-2
D gene: TRBD1
V gene: TRBV14
clone size: NA
CDR3 protein: CASSPRDRGADGYTF
CDR3 DNA: TGTGCCAGCAGCCCCCGGGACAGGGGGGCCGATGGCTACACCTTC

J gene: TRBJ1-1
D gene: TRBD1
V gene: TRBV5-1
clone size: NA
CDR3 protein: CASSPDRVNTEAFF
CDR3 DNA: TGCGCCAGCAGCCCGGACAGGGTGAACACTGAAGCTTTCTTT

J gene: TRBJ2-5
D gene: NA
V gene: TRBV27
clone size: NA
CDR3 protein: CASTPGATFETQYF
CDR3 DNA: TGTGCCAGCACCCCAGGGGCCACATTTGAGACCCAGTACTTC

J gene: TRBJ2-2
D gene: NA
V gene: TRBV5-4
clone size: NA
CDR3 protein: CASSLGRETGELFF
CDR3 DNA: TGTGCCAGCAGCTTGGGACGGGAAACCGGGGAGCTGTTTTTT

J gene: TRBJ2-4
D gene: TRBD1
V gene: TRBV24-1
clone size: NA
CDR3 protein: CATSDLTPAPGTGVKAKNIQYF
CDR3 DNA: TGTGCCACCAGTGATTTAACCCCTGCTCCCGGGACAGGGGTTAAGGCCAAAAACATTCAGTACTTC

J gene: TRBJ2-1
D gene: NA
V gene: TRBV5-1
clone size: NA
CDR3 protein: CASSRSNSYNEQFF
CDR3 DNA: TGCGCCAGCTCGAGGTCTAACTCCTACAATGAGCAGTTCTTC

J gene: TRBJ2-1
D gene: NA
V gene: TRBV7-8
clone size: NA
CDR3 protein: CASSLSPGIYNEQFF
CDR3 DNA: TGTGCCAGCAGCTTAAGTCCGGGGATCTACAATGAGCAGTTCTTC

J gene: TRBJ1-3
D gene: NA
V gene: TRBV7-2
clone size: NA
CDR3 protein: CASSLRSPGTAGNTIYF
CDR3 DNA: TGTGCCAGCAGCTTACGGTCTCCAGGAACAGCCGGAAACACCATATATTTT

J gene: TRBJ1-2
D gene: NA
V gene: TRBV6-5
clone size: NA
CDR3 protein: CASSYSPGHSYTF
CDR3 DNA: TGTGCCAGCAGTTACTCGCCGGGACATAGCTACACCTTC

J gene: TRBJ1-1
D gene: NA
V gene: TRBV12-3/TRBV12-4
clone size: NA
CDR3 protein: CASSFGQNTEAFF
CDR3 DNA: TGTGCCAGCAGTTTTGGGCAAAACACTGAAGCTTTCTTT

J gene: TRBJ2-6
D gene: NA
V gene: TRBV5-1
clone size: NA
CDR3 protein: CASSSGVSGANVLTF
CDR3 DNA: TGCGCCAGCAGCTCGGGGGTATCTGGGGCCAACGTCCTGACTTTC

J gene: TRBJ2-1
D gene: NA
V gene: TRBV5-1
clone size: NA
CDR3 protein: CASRITGSSYNEQFF
CDR3 DNA: TGCGCCAGCAGGATTACAGGAAGCTCCTACAATGAGCAGTTCTTC

J gene: TRBJ2-3
D gene: TRBD2
V gene: TRBV19
clone size: NA
CDR3 protein: CASSRSGRLAGGDTQYF
CDR3 DNA: TGTGCCAGTTCGCGATCGGGGAGGCTAGCGGGAGGAGATACGCAGTATTTT

J gene: TRBJ2-1
D gene: NA
V gene: TRBV3-1/TRBV3-2
clone size: few
CDR3 protein: CASSQVRTAVFF
CDR3 DNA: TGTGCCAGCAGCCAAGTTAGGACAGCGGTGTTCTTC

J gene: TRBJ2-7
D gene: NA
V gene: TRBV19
clone size: NA
CDR3 protein: CASSNSPGQYLYEQYF
CDR3 DNA: TGTGCCAGTAGTAACTCTCCGGGACAATACCTCTACGAGCAGTACTTC

J gene: TRBJ2-1
D gene: NA
V gene: TRBV7-3
clone size: NA
CDR3 protein: CASSLAGVQFF
CDR3 DNA: TGTGCCAGCAGCTTAGCAGGGGTGCAGTTCTTC

J gene: TRBJ1-4
D gene: NA
V gene: TRBV18
clone size: NA
CDR3 protein: CASSTRGSDEKLFF
CDR3 DNA: TGTGCCAGCTCGACAAGGGGGTCTGACGAAAAACTGTTTTTT

J gene: TRBJ2-3
D gene: NA
V gene: TRBV9
clone size: NA
CDR3 protein: CASDTGSTDTQYF
CDR3 DNA: TGTGCCAGTGACACAGGAAGCACAGATACGCAGTATTTT

J gene: TRBJ2-5
D gene: NA
V gene: TRBV10-2
clone size: few
CDR3 protein: CASSDLGRETQYF
CDR3 DNA: TGCGCCAGCAGTGATTTGGGGCGGGAGACCCAGTACTTC

J gene: TRBJ1-2
D gene: TRBD1
V gene: TRBV2
clone size: NA
CDR3 protein: CASSEFWQGADGYTF
CDR3 DNA: TGTGCCAGCAGTGAATTTTGGCAGGGGGCGGATGGCTACACCTTC

J gene: TRBJ2-1
D gene: NA
V gene: TRBV18
clone size: once
CDR3 protein: CASSFPPGNEQFF
CDR3 DNA: TGTGCCAGCTCATTTCCTCCGGGGAATGAGCAGTTCTTC

J gene: TRBJ2-7
D gene: TRBD1
V gene: TRBV19
clone size: NA
CDR3 protein: CASSTTGTGGYEQYF
CDR3 DNA: TGTGCCAGTAGTACCACCGGGACAGGGGGCTACGAGCAGTACTTC

J gene: TRBJ1-1
D gene: NA
V gene: TRBV6-5
clone size: NA
CDR3 protein: CASSYAYSSNTEAFF
CDR3 DNA: TGTGCCAGCAGTTACGCCTATAGCTCGAACACTGAAGCTTTCTTT

J gene: TRBJ2-1
D gene: NA
V gene: TRBV4-1
clone size: NA
CDR3 protein: CASSPQLGGEYNEQFF
CDR3 DNA: TGCGCCAGCAGCCCACAACTAGGAGGGGAGTACAATGAGCAGTTCTTC

J gene: TRBJ2-3
D gene: NA
V gene: TRBV5-4
clone size: NA
CDR3 protein: CASSHLSGGRPDTQYF
CDR3 DNA: TGTGCCAGCAGCCATCTATCCGGGGGGCGTCCAGATACGCAGTATTTT

J gene: TRBJ2-7
D gene: TRBD2
V gene: TRBV9
clone size: NA
CDR3 protein: CASSVVDSLAGGPLKSGPSYEQYF
CDR3 DNA: TGTGCCAGCAGCGTAGTTGATTCGCTAGCGGGAGGCCCATTGAAATCTGGGCCCTCCTACGAGCAGTACTTC

J gene: TRBJ1-5
D gene: TRBD1
V gene: TRBV7-9
clone size: NA
CDR3 protein: CASSRQGSNQPQHF
CDR3 DNA: TGTGCCAGCAGCCGACAGGGTAGCAATCAGCCCCAGCATTTT

J gene: TRBJ1-2
D gene: NA
V gene: TRBV7-8
clone size: NA
CDR3 protein: CASSLGSGLNYGYTF
CDR3 DNA: TGTGCCAGCAGCTTAGGATCAGGCCTTAACTATGGCTACACCTTC

J gene: TRBJ1-5
D gene: TRBD1
V gene: TRBV28
clone size: NA
CDR3 protein: CASSPQGENAPQHF
CDR3 DNA: TGTGCCAGCAGTCCACAGGGGGAGAATGCGCCCCAGCATTTT

J gene: TRBJ1-3
D gene: NA
V gene: TRBV9
clone size: NA
CDR3 protein: CASSGPQNSGNTIYF
CDR3 DNA: TGTGCCAGCAGCGGACCACAGAACTCTGGAAACACCATATATTTT

J gene: TRBJ2-3
D gene: TRBD2
V gene: TRBV12-3/TRBV12-4
clone size: NA
CDR3 protein: CASSRAGADTQYF
CDR3 DNA: TGTGCCAGCAGTCGGGCGGGAGCAGATACGCAGTATTTT

J gene: TRBJ2-1
D gene: TRBD2
V gene: TRBV11-3
clone size: NA
CDR3 protein: CASSKVSGGSYNEQFF
CDR3 DNA: TGTGCCAGCAGCAAAGTTAGCGGGGGCTCCTACAATGAGCAGTTCTTC

J gene: TRBJ2-3
D gene: NA
V gene: TRBV28
clone size: NA
CDR3 protein: CASTIVRSTDTQYF
CDR3 DNA: TGTGCCAGCACCATAGTCCGGAGCACAGATACGCAGTATTTT

J gene: TRBJ1-4
D gene: TRBD1
V gene: TRBV7-8
clone size: NA
CDR3 protein: CASSRTGGQYNEKLFF
CDR3 DNA: TGTGCCAGCAGCCGAACTGGGGGACAGTATAATGAAAAACTGTTTTTT

J gene: TRBJ2-5
D gene: TRBD2
V gene: TRBV28
clone size: NA
CDR3 protein: CASTTLTGTRIQETQYF
CDR3 DNA: TGTGCCAGCACAACCTTAACCGGGACTAGAATCCAAGAGACCCAGTACTTC